Following are 8 T cell receptor beta chains from one sample sequenced in a study of T cell responses to AZD1222 COVID-19 vaccine. Assay used: immunoSEQ multiplex PCR; TCRdb lists only in-frame clones, some missing. The sample includes more than 150,000 clones, 75% to 95% seen only once; the top ten take roughly 1.6%. This material consisted of peripheral blood, taken on day 0 of AZD1222 vaccination. The receptors were gathered from an adult in good health.

V gene TRBV9 combines with J gene TRBJ1-6; D not resolved. Per the germline V gene, CDR1 is SGDLS and CDR2 is YYNGEE. The V end was cut by 3 bases, the J end by 6 bases, with 13 bases between. The CDR3 loop spans 15 amino acids. This CDR3 reads CASSDSWAGNSPLHF. The CDR3 DNA sequence: TGTGCCAGCAGCGATTCCTGGGCGGGTAATTCACCCCTCCACTTT.

This chain uses TRBV9 with TRBJ1-2; a weak D match, TRBD1 (5 bases). Between the trimmed V and J ends, which lost 6 bases and 8 bases, there was a span of 17 bases. Germline values: CDR1 SGDLS, CDR2 YYNGEE. The CDR3 covers 13 residues. CDR3 sequence reads: CASTNPQGLGYTF. The DNA of the CDR3 is TGTGCCAGCACCAATCCGCAGGGACTCGGCTACACCTTC.

CDR3 DNA sequence: TGTGCCAGCAGTGCCCGGACTAGCGGGAAAGAGACCCAGTACTTC. Translating gives CASSARTSGKETQYF. The V gene is TRBV28, the J gene TRBJ2-5; 12 bases align to TRBD2. The CDR3 sequence is 15 residues long. V lost 5 bases and J lost 3; bases outside the gene matches: 4. Germline CDR1 reads MDHEN; CDR2 reads SYDVKM.

The count of this clone is one. V is TRBV5-6 and J is TRBJ2-1; 12 bases fit TRBD2. The CDR3 extends over 15 amino acids. Germline CDR1 SGHDT, CDR2 YYEEEE. V gave up 4 bases and J gave up 10 bases; unmatched junction bases: 9. This CDR3 reads CASSRTSGVGGEQFF. As DNA, the CDR3 is TGTGCCAGCAGCCGGACTAGCGGGGTTGGAGGGGAGCAGTTCTTC.

The chain links TRBV5-1 to TRBJ2-2; D not certain. V was shortened by 6 bases and J by 0 bases, with 15 bases between the two germline ends. The CDR3 totals 16 residues. Germline V gene data show CDR1 as SGHRS and CDR2 as YFSETQ. Written as DNA, the CDR3 is TGCGCCAGCACCGATACGGCTTGGACGAACACCGGGGAGCTGTTTTTT. Its protein is CASTDTAWTNTGELFF.

The gene calls are TRBV7-2 and TRBJ1-2; D gene unclear. This CDR3 spans 13 amino acids. Germline lookup yields CDR1 SGHTA and CDR2 FQGNSA. V lost 6 bases and J 4 bases, leaving 12 bases between the germline ends. The CDR3 nucleotides read TGTGCCAGCAGACAACCGGGATCCTATGGCTACACCTTC. Residues: CASRQPGSYGYTF. Supplemented by reference TRBV7-2 and TRBJ1-2, the full variable domain reads GAGVSQSPSNKVTEKGKDVELRCDPISGHTALYWYRQSLGQGLEFLIYFQGNSAPDKSGLPSDRFSAERTGGSVSTLTIQRTQQEDSAVYLCASRQPGSYGYTFGSGTRLTVV.

The gene calls are TRBV4-2 and TRBJ2-5; 8 nucleotides agree with TRBD1. The length of the CDR3 is 14 residues. The J segment lost 3 bases and the V segment lost 1 base, leaving 1 base of the junction unmatched. Germline V gene sequence: CDR1 LGHNA, CDR2 YNFKEQ. The DNA for the CDR3 is TGTGCCAGCAGCCAAGTACAGGGGGAAGAGACCCAGTACTTC. It is translated as CASSQVQGEETQYF.

This rearrangement joins TRBV28 to TRBJ2-7, with D perhaps matching TRBD1 (5 bases). CDR3 length equals 12 residues. CDR1 and CDR2 (germline): MDHEN, SYDVKM. V was shortened by 5 bases and J by 7 bases, with 12 bases between the two germline ends. CDR3 in amino acids: CASSRGRREQYF. Here the CDR3 DNA reads TGTGCCAGCAGTAGGGGTAGAAGGGAGCAGTACTTC.